Following are 21 T cell receptor beta chains from one sample sequenced in a study of blood T cell repertoires in COVID-19. Assay used: immunoSEQ multiplex PCR; TCRdb lists only in-frame clones, some missing. The repertoire includes 150,000 to 200,000 clones, 60% to 80% of them detected once, and about 18% sits in the top ten. Specimen: peripheral blood. These receptors came from a man in his sixties with active or convalescent COVID-19.

The rearrangement joins TRBV19 to TRBJ2-1, with TRBD1 as a possible D gene (7 bases). Germline V CDR1 and CDR2: LNHDA, SQIVND (reference sequence). The V gene lost 3 bases and the J gene lost 6 bases, with 18 bases spanning the gap. The CDR3 consists of 16 residues. This chain's CDR3 is CASSIPGGNRGNEQFF. The CDR3 region has the DNA TGTGCCAGTAGTATTCCCGGGGGAAACAGGGGCAATGAGCAGTTCTTC. Based on the CDR3 plus reference TRBV19 and TRBJ2-1, the full variable domain is DGGITQSPKYLFRKEGQNVTLSCEQNLNHDAMYWYRQDPGQGLRLIYYSQIVNDFQKGDIAEGYSVSREKKESFPLTVTSAQKNPTAFYLCASSIPGGNRGNEQFFGPGTRLTVL.

CDR3 nucleotides: TGTGCCAGTAGTGCAGGCAGGCGTAAGCCCCAGCATTTT. Translated: CASSAGRRKPQHF. The V and J genes are TRBV19 and TRBJ1-5; D remains ambiguous. The CDR3 runs to 13 residues. Trimming stripped 5 bases from V and 8 bases from J, with 13 bases between. Per the germline V gene, CDR1 is LNHDA and CDR2 is SQIVND (reference sequence).

V gene TRBV19 combines with J gene TRBJ2-7, with 9 positions matching TRBD2. This CDR3 has 15 amino acids. CDR1 and CDR2 from the germline V gene are LNHDA and SQIVND (reference sequence). The ends lost 5 bases at V and 2 bases at J; junction bases unmatched: 7. CDR3 DNA: TGTGCCAGTAGTTTTACTCTAGCGGGACCCTACGAGCAGTACTTC. Protein: CASSFTLAGPYEQYF.

V usage is TRBV30 and J usage is TRBJ1-1, with D possibly matching TRBD1 (5 bases). This CDR3 is 13 amino acids long. The V end lost 5 bases, the J end lost 8 bases, and 18 bases lay between the germline ends. Germline V lookup: CDR1 GTSNPN, CDR2 SVGIG (reference sequence). The CDR3 nucleotides read TGTGCCTGGGCCCCGGGGGGTAACCCCGAAGCTTTCTTT. Translation: CAWAPGGNPEAFF.

This clone was seen only once. The chain joins TRBV12-5 to TRBJ2-1; tentatively, D is TRBD2 (6 bases). This CDR3 has 17 amino acids. Germline V lookup: CDR1 LGHNT, CDR2 FRNRAP. The V and J ends lost 6 bases and 1 base respectively, with 19 bases between them. The CDR3 spells CASGSFFGTSSYNEQFF. CDR3 DNA: TGTGCTAGTGGCTCCTTCTTTGGGACTTCTTCCTACAATGAGCAGTTCTTC.

V usage is TRBV28 and J usage is TRBJ1-1; 7 positions agree with TRBD1. The CDR3 consists of 14 residues. Germline loops: CDR1 MDHEN, CDR2 SYDVKM. With V trimmed by 3 bases and J by 6 bases, 7 bases remained unmatched. CDR3 region: CASSFEGAHAEAFF. In DNA, the CDR3 is TGTGCCAGCAGTTTCGAGGGGGCGCACGCTGAAGCTTTCTTT.

V usage is TRBV24-1 and J usage is TRBJ2-3; D remains ambiguous. V was shortened by 2 bases and J by 8 bases, with 16 bases between the two germline ends. The length of the CDR3 is 15 residues. The germline gives CDR1 KGHDR, CDR2 SFDVKD. CDR3 residues: CATSDSMGPGVTQYF. The CDR3 coding sequence is TGTGCCACCAGTGATTCAATGGGCCCAGGCGTTACGCAGTATTTT.

The rearrangement uses TRBV19 and TRBJ1-5; no reliable D call. The CDR3 sequence is 15 residues long. Trimming stripped 9 bases from V and 2 bases from J, with 17 bases between. In germline, CDR1 is LNHDA, CDR2 SQIVND (reference sequence). CDR3 nucleotides: TGTGCCAGCACCTGGTCCCTCCAGGGCAATCAGCCCCAGCATTTT. It yields the protein CASTWSLQGNQPQHF.

The chain combines TRBV25-1 with TRBJ1-1; D uncertain. Germline V gene data show CDR1 as MGHDK and CDR2 as SYGVNS. The V end lost 8 bases, the J end lost 0 bases, and 10 bases lay between the germline ends. The CDR3 has 13 residues. The CDR3 nucleotides read TGTGCCAGCGCTACGTTAATGAACACTGAAGCTTTCTTT. This sequence encodes CASATLMNTEAFF.

The chain is built from TRBV11-1 and TRBJ2-1; maybe TRBD1 (6 bases). V shed 6 bases and J shed 0 bases, with 12 bases lying between them. CDR1 and CDR2 from the germline V gene are SGHAT and FQDESV (reference sequence). CDR3 length equals 15 residues. As DNA, the CDR3 is TGTGCCAGCAGTCTCAGGGGAGTCTCCTACAATGAGCAGTTCTTC. It specifies CASSLRGVSYNEQFF.

This chain links TRBV7-9 with TRBJ2-5; D is perhaps TRBD1 (6 bases). Trimming removed 5 bases from V and 3 bases from J, with 13 bases in between. CDR3 length: 14 amino acids. Per the germline V gene, CDR1 is SEHNR and CDR2 is FQNEAQ (reference sequence). CDR3 amino acids: CASSTYRDEETQYF. The CDR3 DNA reads as TGTGCCAGCAGCACCTACAGGGATGAAGAGACCCAGTACTTC.

The rearrangement uses TRBV6-4 and TRBJ1-2, with D uncertain. The germline V gene encodes CDR1 MRHNA and CDR2 SNTAGT. V was trimmed by 4 bases and J by 6 bases, leaving 9 bases between them. The CDR3 is made up of 12 amino acids. CDR3 DNA sequence: TGTGCCAGCAGTGCCCTGGAGGATGGCTACACCTTC. Protein product: CASSALEDGYTF.

The rearrangement joins TRBV7-9 to TRBJ2-7, with D perhaps matching TRBD1 (5 bases). With 9 bases removed from V and 2 bases from J, the gap between germline ends came to 11 bases. The CDR3 loop spans 12 amino acids. Germline V CDR1 and CDR2: SEHNR, FQNEAQ (reference sequence). This CDR3 is CARGRRTYEQYF. The CDR3 nucleotides are TGTGCCAGGGGGCGGAGAACCTACGAGCAGTACTTC.

The rearrangement joins TRBV28 to TRBJ2-7, with TRBD2 identical over 8 bases. Germline V gives CDR1 MDHEN, CDR2 SYDVKM. The CDR3 is 14 residues long. The trim removed 3 bases at V and 2 bases at J, leaving 3 bases unmatched. The chain's CDR3 is CASSLSSGPYEQYF. The CDR3 nucleotides read TGTGCCAGCAGTTTGTCTAGCGGGCCCTACGAGCAGTACTTC. Full variable domain (missing parts from reference TRBV28 and TRBJ2-7): DVKVTQSSRYLVKRTGEKVFLECVQDMDHENMFWYRQDPGLGLRLIYFSYDVKMKEKGDIPEGYSVSREKKERFSLILESASTNQTSMYLCASSLSSGPYEQYFGPGTRLTVT.

The CDR3 DNA reads as TGTGCCAGCTCACCTGGAAACAGGGGTCCCAGCCACACTGAAGCTTTCTTT. Translation gives CASSPGNRGPSHTEAFF. V is TRBV18 and J is TRBJ1-1; 7 bases match TRBD1. J gave up 3 bases and V 3 bases, and 13 bases lay outside the gene matches. From germline, CDR1 is KGHSH and CDR2 LQKENI. The CDR3 has 17 residues.

This clone was picked up one time. This chain connects TRBV12-3 or TRBV12-4 to TRBJ2-5, with D possibly matching TRBD2 (6 bases). Deletions cut 7 bases from V and 9 bases from J, with 15 bases between. The length of the CDR3 is 12 residues. CDR3 region: CASTVAVQAQYF. CDR3 bases: TGTGCCAGCACCGTAGCGGTCCAGGCCCAGTACTTC.

The chain employs TRBV9 and TRBJ2-7; no clear D. This CDR3 is 14 amino acids long. Trimming shortened V by 4 bases and J by 7 bases, and 18 bases separated the two germline ends. The germline V gene has CDR1 SGDLS and CDR2 YYNGEE. CDR3 amino acids: CASSLSLSSEEQYF. The DNA of the CDR3 is TGTGCCAGCAGCCTCTCGCTGAGCTCCGAGGAGCAGTACTTC.

The rearrangement joins TRBV28 to TRBJ2-3; TRBD2 matches 8 bases. CDR1 and CDR2 (germline): MDHEN, SYDVKM. The CDR3 is 17 residues long. The V and J ends lost 8 bases and 6 bases, in that order; junction bases with no gene match: 19. In DNA, the CDR3 is TGTGCCAGCGCCGGGGGAAGCGGGAGAGGGACTGGCGATACGCAGTATTTT. Amino acid sequence: CASAGGSGRGTGDTQYF.

The table lists this clone with a few counts. The chain employs TRBV25-1 and TRBJ2-1, with 10 bases matching TRBD1. The CDR3 has 16 amino acids. CDR1 and CDR2 from the germline V gene are MGHDK and SYGVNS. V was clipped by 4 bases and J by 5 bases; unmatched bases: 8. The CDR3 DNA sequence: TGTGCCAGCAGTGCACGGACAGGGGGGTCTGACAATGAGCAGTTCTTC. It encodes CASSARTGGSDNEQFF.

The chain recombines TRBV28 with TRBJ2-7; 10 bases are a match to TRBD2. This CDR3 comprises 16 residues. V dropped 6 bases and J dropped 3; count of bases not matched to a gene: 11. The V gene's germline CDR1 is MDHEN and CDR2 SYDVKM. CDR3 protein: CASRAHSGRQHYEQYF. DNA of the CDR3: TGTGCCAGCAGGGCCCATAGCGGGAGGCAACACTACGAGCAGTACTTC.

This clone was recorded at least ten times. J is TRBJ2-1 and V is TRBV19; TRBD2 is a possible D gene (7 bases). Trimming pared 8 bases from V and 6 bases from J, leaving 17 bases between. The CDR3 extends over 14 amino acids. Germline values: CDR1 LNHDA, CDR2 SQIVND (reference sequence). DNA for the CDR3: TGTGCCAGTCGGGAGGACAGAAAGTTCAATGAGCAGTTCTTC. Protein sequence: CASREDRKFNEQFF.